This T cell receptor (beta chain) was sequenced for a study of regulatory T cells in long-lasting Graves disease. HTBI primers from iRepertoire and Arm-PCR of CDR3 regions yielded the TCR beta libraries. TCRdb reprocessed the multiplex PCR reads via MiXCR and lists one record per CDR3 protein. The sample holds a few hundred thousand distinct CDR3 sequences, around a quarter seen once. Study conclusions and caveats: New patients shared approximately 970 public clonotypes, and persistent patients shared more, with under 3,500. Favored usage of TRBV28, TRBJ1-2 and TRBJ2-5 was recorded in persistent disease.

The CDR3 is made up of 15 amino acids. Germline CDR1 is SGHTA and CDR2 is FQGNSA. Trimming took off 2 bases at V and 9 bases at J, with 20 bases between the two ends. Documented time point: persistent/refractory GD, antithyroid drugs over 5 years with positive TRAb. Researchers made the TCR library from RNA that was extracted from PBMCs. From each patient, roughly 9 milliliters of peripheral blood was drawn and collected into an EDTA anticoagulant tube. This clonotype was counted only a few times. What it binds is not known. Sequences were derived from peripheral blood mononuclear cells (PBMCs), sampled when the disease was refractory, from a patient treated with antithyroid drugs. This sequence originates from a female donor with Graves disease. The chain combines TRBV7-2 with TRBJ2-7; tentatively, D is TRBD1 or TRBD2 (5 bases each). CDR3 protein: CASSLFSGRELVQYF. As DNA, the CDR3 is TGTGCCAGCAGCTTATTCAGCGGCAGGGAATTAGTGCAGTACTTC. The full variable domain, in which reference TRBV7-2 and TRBJ2-7 provide the parts outside the CDR3, is GAGVSQSPSNKVTEKGKDVELRCDPISGHTALYWYRQSLGQGLEFLIYFQGNSAPDKSGLPSDRFSAERTGGSVSTLTIQRTQQEDSAVYLCASSLFSGRELVQYFGPGTRLTVT.